This entry lists 21 T cell receptor beta chains sequenced from one sample in a study of shared clonotypes between healthy human individuals. The assay was immunoSEQ multiplex PCR, and TCRdb's table has in-frame clones only and misses some. The repertoire holds fewer than 650,000 clones, with about 79% as singletons. Sequenced: PBMCs. These receptors all come from a woman in her thirties or forties in good health. Some clones in this sample may be carry-over from other donors' samples.

In this sample, this clone turned up once. This likely reflects a read error, since a far larger clone is one base away. The rearrangement uses TRBV30 and TRBJ2-5, with D unclear. Germline CDR1 GTSNPN, CDR2 SVGIG (reference sequence). The CDR3 contains 15 residues. The CDR3 spells CALSQLVGYQETQYF. CDR3 DNA: TGTGCCTTGAGTCAATTAGTGGGGTATCAAGAGACCCAGTACTTC.

This rearrangement joins TRBV9 to TRBJ1-1; D call uncertain. CDR1 is SGDLS, CDR2 YYNGEE, per germline. The CDR3 extends over 13 amino acids. Trimming removed 3 bases from V and 2 bases from J, with 8 bases in between. The CDR3 DNA reads TGTGCCAGCAGCGCCGGACGAAACACTGAAGCTTTCTTT. Translated: CASSAGRNTEAFF.

On this clone: One end of the junction fails to match germline, which may point to a read error. The chain uses TRBV7-3 and TRBJ2-7; the D gene is possibly TRBD1 (6 bases). The germline gives CDR1 SGHTA, CDR2 FQGTGA. The CDR3 consists of 13 residues. The CDR3 reads CASSVTLQGEQYF. The CDR3 nucleotides are TGTGCCAGCAGCGTAACCTTACAGGGCGAGCAGTACTTC.

This chain connects TRBV5-1 to TRBJ1-3; no clear D. The CDR3 totals 13 residues. V lost 8 bases to trimming and J lost 4 bases, with 13 bases between them. The germline gives CDR1 SGHRS, CDR2 YFSETQ. CDR3 residues: CASSGRIGNTIYF. The DNA of the CDR3 is TGCGCCAGTAGCGGGCGGATCGGAAACACCATATATTTT. Full variable domain (remainder filled in from reference TRBV5-1 and TRBJ1-3): KAGVTQTPRYLIKTRGQQVTLSCSPISGHRSVSWYQQTPGQGLQFLFEYFSETQRNKGNFPGRFSGRQFSNSRSEMNVSTLELGDSALYLCASSGRIGNTIYFGEGSWLTVV.

V is TRBV2 and J is TRBJ2-1, with 10 bases aligning to TRBD2. This CDR3 contains 13 residues. Per the germline V gene, CDR1 is SNHLY and CDR2 is FYNNEI. The V gene end was trimmed by 8 bases and the J gene end by 6 bases; junction bases not matched to a gene: 4. CDR3 in amino acids: CASWGLARNEQFF. The CDR3 DNA follows: TGTGCCAGCTGGGGACTAGCGCGCAATGAGCAGTTCTTC. Looking up the rest from reference TRBV2 and TRBJ2-1 gives the full variable domain: EPEVTQTPSHQVTQMGQEVILRCVPISNHLYFYWYRQILGQKVEFLVSFYNNEISEKSEIFDDQFSVERPDGSNFTLKIRSTKLEDSAMYFCASWGLARNEQFFGPGTRLTVL.

This chain connects TRBV9 to TRBJ2-1, with D hard to call. Deletions cut 3 bases from V and 8 bases from J, with 6 bases between. This CDR3 has 11 residues. Germline assignment: CDR1 SGDLS and CDR2 YYNGEE. CDR3 DNA: TGTGCCAGCAGCGGGTCCGATGAGCAGTTCTTC. Protein product: CASSGSDEQFF.

The chain is built from TRBV5-1 and TRBJ2-2; D is possibly TRBD2 (5 bases). V lost 0 bases, J lost 2 bases, and 11 bases lay in between. This CDR3 has 16 amino acids. Germline CDR1 reads SGHRS; CDR2 reads YFSETQ. The CDR3 region has the DNA TGCGCCAGCAGCTTGGCGGGGAAAAGCAACACCGGGGAGCTGTTTTTT. Amino acids: CASSLAGKSNTGELFF. The full variable domain, rest sourced from reference TRBV5-1 and TRBJ2-2, is KAGVTQTPRYLIKTRGQQVTLSCSPISGHRSVSWYQQTPGQGLQFLFEYFSETQRNKGNFPGRFSGRQFSNSRSEMNVSTLELGDSALYLCASSLAGKSNTGELFFGEGSRLTVL.

V is TRBV7-3 and J is TRBJ2-1; tentatively, D is TRBD1 (6 bases). V lost 2 bases, J lost 6 bases, and 11 bases lay in between. The CDR3 is 14 amino acids. Germline V gene data show CDR1 as SGHTA and CDR2 as FQGTGA. CDR3 nucleotides: TGTGCCAGCAGCTTACAGGGGTCGTCCAATGAGCAGTTCTTC. It yields the protein CASSLQGSSNEQFF. Drawing the rest from reference TRBV7-3 and TRBJ2-1, the complete variable domain is GAGVSQTPSNKVTEKGKYVELRCDPISGHTALYWYRQSLGQGPEFLIYFQGTGAADDSGLPNDRFFAVRPEGSVSTLKIQRTERGDSAVYLCASSLQGSSNEQFFGPGTRLTVL.

The V and J genes are TRBV28 and TRBJ2-2, with 12 bases fitting TRBD2. Trimming cost V 3 bases and J 3 bases; bases outside gene matches: 8. The germline V gene encodes CDR1 MDHEN and CDR2 SYDVKM. The CDR3 is 18 amino acids. The CDR3 is CASSFGLAGGSDTGELFF. The DNA for the CDR3 is TGTGCCAGCAGTTTTGGGCTAGCGGGAGGGTCGGACACCGGGGAGCTGTTTTTT.

The rearrangement joins TRBV7-3 to TRBJ2-3; D unresolved. Germline lookup yields CDR1 SGHTA and CDR2 FQGTGA. CDR3 size: 13 residues. Trimming took 4 bases from V and 5 from J, leaving 10 bases between them. The CDR3 here is CASSSLPGDTQYF. CDR3 DNA sequence: TGTGCCAGCAGCTCCCTCCCGGGAGATACGCAGTATTTT. Drawing the rest from reference TRBV7-3 and TRBJ2-3, the complete variable domain is GAGVSQTPSNKVTEKGKYVELRCDPISGHTALYWYRQSLGQGPEFLIYFQGTGAADDSGLPNDRFFAVRPEGSVSTLKIQRTERGDSAVYLCASSSLPGDTQYFGPGTRLTVL.

This clone occurred a few times. This rearrangement joins TRBV6-5 to TRBJ1-1; a possible D gene is TRBD1 (5 bases). V lost 0 bases and J 11 bases, leaving 19 bases between the germline ends. The germline gives CDR1 MNHEY, CDR2 SVGAGI. CDR3 length: 15 residues. CDR3 amino acids: CASSYSGADRDMAFF. The CDR3 region has the DNA TGTGCCAGCAGTTACTCCGGGGCCGATAGAGATATGGCTTTCTTT.

The J gene is TRBJ1-2, the V gene TRBV19, with D maybe TRBD1 (6 bases). V gave up 3 bases and J gave up 7 bases, with 12 bases separating them. Germline lookup yields CDR1 LNHDA and CDR2 SQIVND (reference sequence). This CDR3 region has 13 residues. The CDR3 region is CASSIPGARGYTF. Written as DNA, the CDR3 is TGTGCCAGTAGTATCCCGGGGGCGCGTGGCTACACCTTC.

This chain connects TRBV7-2 to TRBJ2-5; the match to TRBD1 covers 7 bases. Near its end, the DNA agrees better with TRBJ2-7, so the J call may be wrong. In germline, CDR1 is SGHTA, CDR2 FQGNSA. The CDR3 has 16 amino acids. The CDR3 DNA reads as TGTGCCAGCAGCTTACCACGGGACAGCAGGGCCTACGAGCAGTACTTC. Its translation: CASSLPRDSRAYEQYF.

This chain joins TRBV5-1 and TRBJ1-4; D not certain. Germline V gives CDR1 SGHRS, CDR2 YFSETQ. The CDR3 spans 13 residues. V lost 0 bases and J lost 5, with 5 bases in between. The CDR3 DNA reads TGCGCCAGCAGCTTGGAACAGAATGAAAAACTGTTTTTT. Residues: CASSLEQNEKLFF. Full variable domain (missing parts from reference TRBV5-1 and TRBJ1-4): KAGVTQTPRYLIKTRGQQVTLSCSPISGHRSVSWYQQTPGQGLQFLFEYFSETQRNKGNFPGRFSGRQFSNSRSEMNVSTLELGDSALYLCASSLEQNEKLFFGSGTQLSVL.

This clone was observed a single time. The CDR3 DNA follows: TGTGCCAGCAGTCCGGGACAGGCAAGGAACTACGAGCAGTACTTC. Amino acids: CASSPGQARNYEQYF. The chain couples TRBV5-5 to TRBJ2-7, with 8 bases identical to TRBD1. CDR1 is SGHKS and CDR2 is YYEKEE in the germline V gene (reference sequence). V trimming: 5 bases; J trimming: 3 bases; junction bases outside the gene matches: 10. The CDR3 extends over 15 amino acids.

This chain joins TRBV30 and TRBJ2-1; weak D call: TRBD2 (6 bases). Germline values: CDR1 GTSNPN, CDR2 SVGIG (reference sequence). V lost 0 bases and J lost 1, with 10 bases in between. This CDR3 has 15 residues. The CDR3 DNA reads TGTGCCTGGAGTGTAACAGCGGGTTCCTACAATGAGCAGTTCTTC. It codes for CAWSVTAGSYNEQFF.

The chain is built from TRBV18 and TRBJ1-3, with D perhaps matching TRBD1 (6 bases). Germline V gene lookup returns CDR1 KGHSH and CDR2 LQKENI. The CDR3 sequence is 17 residues long. V lost 3 bases, J lost 0 bases, and 15 bases lay in between. CDR3 loop: CASSPTTGHSSGNTIYF. The CDR3 region has the DNA TGTGCCAGCTCACCGACGACAGGTCATTCCTCTGGAAACACCATATATTTT. Supplemented by reference TRBV18 and TRBJ1-3, the full variable domain reads NAGVMQNPRHLVRRRGQEARLRCSPMKGHSHVYWYRQLPEEGLKFMVYLQKENIIDESGMPKERFSAEFPKEGPSILRIQQVVRGDSAAYFCASSPTTGHSSGNTIYFGEGSWLTVV.

The chain uses TRBV15 and TRBJ1-4, with 8 bases that match TRBD1. The CDR3 length is 16 residues. Germline CDR1 and CDR2: LNHNV and YYDKDF (reference sequence). V was clipped by 3 bases and J by 3 bases; unmatched bases: 6. CDR3 region: CATSRDRVKSNEKLFF. The CDR3, as DNA: TGTGCCACCAGCAGGGACAGGGTGAAATCTAATGAAAAACTGTTTTTT.

This clone has a count of ten or more. This CDR3 is also generated by other DNA sequences in the sample. V is TRBV29-1 and J is TRBJ1-1; 10 bases agree with TRBD1. The CDR3 runs to 13 residues. J was trimmed by 3 bases and V by 7 bases; bases with no gene match: 5. Germline loops: CDR1 SQVTM, CDR2 ANQGSEA. The CDR3 bases are TGCAGCGGGGGACAGGGGAGGGACACTGAAGCTTTCTTT. This gives the protein CSGGQGRDTEAFF. Looking up the rest from reference TRBV29-1 and TRBJ1-1 gives the full variable domain: SAVISQKPSRDICQRGTSLTIQCQVDSQVTMMFWYRQQPGQSLTLIATANQGSEATYESGFVIDKFPISRPNLTFSTLTVSNMSPEDSSIYLCSGGQGRDTEAFFGQGTRLTVV.

This sequence joins TRBV5-4 and TRBJ2-3, with D hard to call. CDR1 is SGHNT and CDR2 is YYREEE in the germline V gene (reference sequence). The V end was cut by 3 bases, the J end by 0 bases, with 8 bases between. The CDR3 totals 14 residues. The CDR3 region has the DNA TGTGCCAGCAGCTCGCCCACTAGCACAGATACGCAGTATTTT. Translating it yields CASSSPTSTDTQYF.

About this clone itself: A read error is the likely source, as a far larger clone sits one nucleotide away. The chain uses TRBV6-4 and TRBJ2-1; 11 positions agree with TRBD2. Germline-derived CDR1 and CDR2 are MRHNA and SNTAGT. This CDR3 comprises 14 residues. V lost 5 bases to trimming and J lost 7 bases; unmatched junction nucleotides: 4. The CDR3 DNA reads as TGTGCCAGCAGTCTAGCGGGAGGTACAAATGAGCAGTTCTTC. It specifies CASSLAGGTNEQFF.